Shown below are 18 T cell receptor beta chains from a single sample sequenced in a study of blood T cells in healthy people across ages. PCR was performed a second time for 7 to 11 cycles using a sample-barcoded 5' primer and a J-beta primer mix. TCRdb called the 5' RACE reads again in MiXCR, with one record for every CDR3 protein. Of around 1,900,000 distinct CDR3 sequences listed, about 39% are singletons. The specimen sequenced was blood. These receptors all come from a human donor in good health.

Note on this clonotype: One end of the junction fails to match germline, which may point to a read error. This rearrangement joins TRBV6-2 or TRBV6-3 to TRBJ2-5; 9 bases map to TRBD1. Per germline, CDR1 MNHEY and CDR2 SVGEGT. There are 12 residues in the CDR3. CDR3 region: CTSSTGGETQYF. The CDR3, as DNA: TGTACCAGCAGTACAGGGGGCGAGACCCAGTACTTC.

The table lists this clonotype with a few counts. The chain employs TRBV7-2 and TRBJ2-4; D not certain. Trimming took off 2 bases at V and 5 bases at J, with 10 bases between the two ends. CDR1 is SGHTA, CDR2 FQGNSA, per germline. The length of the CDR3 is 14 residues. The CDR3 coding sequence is TGTGCCAGCAGCTTACTTGGCGGTCAAAACATTCAGTACTTC. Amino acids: CASSLLGGQNIQYF.

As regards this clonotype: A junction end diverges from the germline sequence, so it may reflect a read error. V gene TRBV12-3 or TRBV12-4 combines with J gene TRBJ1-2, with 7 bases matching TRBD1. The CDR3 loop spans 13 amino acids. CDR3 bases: TGTACCAGCAGCCAAATACAGGGGTATGGCTACACCTTC. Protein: CTSSQIQGYGYTF.

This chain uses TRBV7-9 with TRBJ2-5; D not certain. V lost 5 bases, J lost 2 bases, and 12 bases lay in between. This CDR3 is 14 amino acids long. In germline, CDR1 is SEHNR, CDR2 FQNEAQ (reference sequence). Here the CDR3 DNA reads TGTGCCAGCAGCATGATGCAGGAACAAGAGACCCAGTACTTC. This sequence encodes CASSMMQEQETQYF. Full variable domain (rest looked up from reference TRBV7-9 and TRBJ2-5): DTGVSQNPRHKITKRGQNVTFRCDPISEHNRLYWYRQTLGQGPEFLTYFQNEAQLEKSRLLSDRFSAERPKGSFSTLEIQRTEQGDSAMYLCASSMMQEQETQYFGPGTRLLVL.

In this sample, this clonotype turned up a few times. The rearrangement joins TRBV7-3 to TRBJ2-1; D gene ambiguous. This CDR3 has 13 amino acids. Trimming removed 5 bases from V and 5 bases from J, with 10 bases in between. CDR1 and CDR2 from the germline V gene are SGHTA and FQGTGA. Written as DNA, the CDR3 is TGTGCCAGCAGCGACTTAGGGCACAATGAGCAGTTCTTC. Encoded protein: CASSDLGHNEQFF.

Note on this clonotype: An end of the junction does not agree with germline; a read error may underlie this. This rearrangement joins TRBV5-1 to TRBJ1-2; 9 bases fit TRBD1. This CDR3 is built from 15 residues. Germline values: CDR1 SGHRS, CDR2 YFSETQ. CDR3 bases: TGCGCCAGCAGCTTGGAACAGGGGGCTGGCTATGACTACACCTTC. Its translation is CASSLEQGAGYDYTF. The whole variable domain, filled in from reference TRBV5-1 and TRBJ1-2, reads KAGVTQTPRYLIKTRGQQVTLSCSPISGHRSVSWYQQTPGQGLQFLFEYFSETQRNKGNFPGRFSGRQFSNSRSEMNVSTLELGDSALYLCASSLEQGAGYDYTFGSGTRLTVV.

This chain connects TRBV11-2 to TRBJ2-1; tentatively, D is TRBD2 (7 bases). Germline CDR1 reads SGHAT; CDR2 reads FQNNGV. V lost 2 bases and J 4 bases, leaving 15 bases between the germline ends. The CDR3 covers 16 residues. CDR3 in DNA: TGTGCCAGCAGCTTATATTTGGCGGGGGCTTACAATGAGCAGTTCTTC. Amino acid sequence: CASSLYLAGAYNEQFF.

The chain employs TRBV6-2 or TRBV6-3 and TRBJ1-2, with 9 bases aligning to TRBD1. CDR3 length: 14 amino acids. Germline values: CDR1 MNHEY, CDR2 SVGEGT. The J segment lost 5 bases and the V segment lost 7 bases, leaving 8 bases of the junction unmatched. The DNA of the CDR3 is TGTGCCAGCACCAAACCCGACAGGGGGTATGGCTACACCTTC. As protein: CASTKPDRGYGYTF.

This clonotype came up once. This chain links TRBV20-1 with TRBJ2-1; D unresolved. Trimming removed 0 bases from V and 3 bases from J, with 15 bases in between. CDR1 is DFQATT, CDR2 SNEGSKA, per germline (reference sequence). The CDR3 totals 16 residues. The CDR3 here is CSARDRSRHRYNEQFF. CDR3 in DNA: TGCAGTGCTAGAGATCGGTCGAGGCACCGCTACAATGAGCAGTTCTTC.

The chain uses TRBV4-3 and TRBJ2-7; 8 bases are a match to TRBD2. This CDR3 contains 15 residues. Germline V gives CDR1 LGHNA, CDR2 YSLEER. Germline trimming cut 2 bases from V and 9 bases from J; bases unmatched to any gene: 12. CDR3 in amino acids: CASSQLSGGPSVQYF. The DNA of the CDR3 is TGCGCCAGCAGCCAATTATCGGGGGGGCCTTCGGTGCAGTACTTC.

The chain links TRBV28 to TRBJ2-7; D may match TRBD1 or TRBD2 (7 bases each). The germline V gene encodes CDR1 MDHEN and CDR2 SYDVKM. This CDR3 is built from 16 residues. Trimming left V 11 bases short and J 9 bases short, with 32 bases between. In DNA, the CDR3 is TGTGCCGGCAAGGAATACGCGACAGGGAGGGCTAGTGGGCAGTACTTC. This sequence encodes CAGKEYATGRASGQYF.

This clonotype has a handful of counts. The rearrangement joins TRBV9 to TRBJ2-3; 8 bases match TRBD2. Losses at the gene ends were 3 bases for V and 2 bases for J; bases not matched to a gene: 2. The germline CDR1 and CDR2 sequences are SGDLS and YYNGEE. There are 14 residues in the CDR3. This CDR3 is CASSELADTDTQYF. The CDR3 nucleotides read TGTGCCAGCAGCGAACTAGCGGACACAGATACGCAGTATTTT.

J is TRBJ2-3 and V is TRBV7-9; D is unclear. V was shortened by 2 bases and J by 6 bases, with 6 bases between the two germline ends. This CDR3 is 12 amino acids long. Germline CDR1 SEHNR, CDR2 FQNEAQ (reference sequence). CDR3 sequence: CASSLFSDTQYF. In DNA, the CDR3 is TGTGCCAGCAGCTTATTCTCCGATACGCAGTATTTT.

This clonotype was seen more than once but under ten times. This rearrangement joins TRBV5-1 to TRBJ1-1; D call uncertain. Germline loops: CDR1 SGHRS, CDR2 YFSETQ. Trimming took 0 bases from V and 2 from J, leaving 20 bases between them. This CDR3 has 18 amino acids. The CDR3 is CASSLGIPSWGGNTEAFF. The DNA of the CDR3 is TGCGCCAGCAGCTTGGGCATCCCCTCATGGGGTGGAAACACTGAAGCTTTCTTT.

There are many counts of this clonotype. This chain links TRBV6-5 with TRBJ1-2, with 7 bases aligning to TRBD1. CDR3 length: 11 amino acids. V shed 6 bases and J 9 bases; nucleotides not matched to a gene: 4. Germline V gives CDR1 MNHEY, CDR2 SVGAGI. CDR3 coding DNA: TGTGCCAGCAGCTCGGGACAGCGCTACACCTTC. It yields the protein CASSSGQRYTF.

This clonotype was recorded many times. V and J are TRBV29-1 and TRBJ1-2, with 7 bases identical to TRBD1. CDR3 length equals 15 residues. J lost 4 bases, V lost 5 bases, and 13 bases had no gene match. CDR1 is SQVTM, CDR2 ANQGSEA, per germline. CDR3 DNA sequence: TGCAGCGTTCCAGGGACAGCTTATACCCCCTATGGCTACACCTTC. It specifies CSVPGTAYTPYGYTF.

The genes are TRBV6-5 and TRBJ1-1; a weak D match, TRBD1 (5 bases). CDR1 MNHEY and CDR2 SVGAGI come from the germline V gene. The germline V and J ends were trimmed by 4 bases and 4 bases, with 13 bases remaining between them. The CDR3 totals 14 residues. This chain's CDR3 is CASSLIPGRTEAFF. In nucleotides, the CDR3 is TGTGCCAGCAGTTTGATCCCAGGGCGCACTGAAGCTTTCTTT.

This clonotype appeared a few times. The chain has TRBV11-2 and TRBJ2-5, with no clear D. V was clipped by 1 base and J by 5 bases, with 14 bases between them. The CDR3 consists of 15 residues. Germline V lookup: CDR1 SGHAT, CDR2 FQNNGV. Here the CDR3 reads CASSLGLRGGETQYF. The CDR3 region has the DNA TGTGCCAGCAGCTTAGGATTGCGCGGTGGGGAGACCCAGTACTTC.